This T cell receptor (beta chain) derives from a study of T-cell memory formation after mild COVID-19. Looking at the study overall: For the most part, TCR clusters were specific to one donor. General study findings and limits: CD4+ contracting clones were mainly CM and EM; CD8+ ones, EMRA.

TCRdb recomputed calls from the 5' RACE reads with MiXCR, one row per CDR3 protein. The table includes hundreds of thousands of distinct CDR3 sequences, about a sixth detected once. Per germline, CDR1 SGHTA and CDR2 FQGTGA. Trimming removed 5 bases from V and 8 bases from J; junction bases left unmatched: 8. The CDR3 spans 14 residues. With respect to this clonotype: Its target is not known.

The chain carries TRBV7-3 and TRBJ2-1, with 8 bases lining up with TRBD2. The sequenced sample was PBMCs or a T cell subset sorted from them (not recorded which). This receptor was taken from a man in his late teens or twenties who had mild COVID-19 (a few samples of this study predate the infection). Cell type and time point are not known. The CDR3: CASSPRSGGDEQFF. CDR3 DNA sequence: TGTGCCAGCAGCCCCCGGAGCGGGGGTGATGAGCAGTTCTTC.